What follows are 10 T cell receptor beta chains derived from one specimen sequenced in a study of regulatory T cells in long-lasting Graves disease. Building the TCR beta libraries relied on iRepertoire HTBI primers, and CDR3 regions underwent Arm-PCR. TCRdb re-called the multiplex PCR reads with MiXCR, one entry per CDR3 protein. This table has around 400,000 distinct CDR3 sequences, approximately 15% appearing once. As for time point: newly diagnosed GD, antithyroid drugs for less than 3 months. Following extraction of RNA from PBMCs, that RNA was used to make the TCR library. These data also featured in a second study, about T cells in Graves' hyperthyroidism and ophthalmopathy.

The sequencing used peripheral blood mononuclear cells (PBMCs), collected at new diagnosis, from a patient treated with antithyroid drugs. The receptors originated from a woman aged 40 to 50 with Graves disease.

This clonotype was counted between two and nine times. The rearrangement links TRBV28 to TRBJ2-7, with 7 nucleotides matching TRBD2. Germline V gene data show CDR1 as MDHEN and CDR2 as SYDVKM. V dropped 8 bases and J dropped 3; count of bases not matched to a gene: 10. This CDR3 is built from 14 residues. DNA for the CDR3: TGTGCCAGCCAATCCCTTAGCGGGCTCTACGAGCAGTACTTC. Its translation is CASQSLSGLYEQYF. Full variable domain (outside the CDR3, taken from reference TRBV28 and TRBJ2-7): DVKVTQSSRYLVKRTGEKVFLECVQDMDHENMFWYRQDPGLGLRLIYFSYDVKMKEKGDIPEGYSVSREKKERFSLILESASTNQTSMYLCASQSLSGLYEQYFGPGTRLTVT.

This clonotype has a count of ten or more. This chain uses TRBV12-3 or TRBV12-4 with TRBJ2-1, with D possibly being TRBD1 (5 bases). V was shortened by 7 bases and J by 0 bases, with 19 bases between the two germline ends. The CDR3 is 17 residues long. CDR3 in DNA: TGTGCCAGCAAAACCTTCTCACGCGACAGCTCCTACAATGAGCAGTTCTTC. Translating gives CASKTFSRDSSYNEQFF.

In regard to this clonotype: A much larger clone differs from this one at a single base, so this may be a read error. Without the conserved terminal phenylalanine or tryptophan, this CDR3 likely stems from a read error. The V gene is TRBV19, the J gene TRBJ2-3; D unclear. The CDR3 sequence is 13 residues long. The V end lost 10 bases, the J end lost 5 bases, and 16 bases lay between the germline ends. Germline-derived CDR1 and CDR2 are LNHDA and SQIVND (reference sequence). CDR3 sequence reads: CAISAGHIDTQYL. Written as DNA, the CDR3 is TGTGCCATATCCGCAGGTCACATAGATACGCAGTATCTT.

In its sample, this clonotype was seen many times. The gene calls are TRBV6-2 or TRBV6-3 and TRBJ2-7, with D maybe TRBD2 (6 bases). Germline loops: CDR1 MNHEY, CDR2 SVGEGT. Trimming left V 2 bases short and J 1 base short, with 12 bases between. The CDR3 is 15 residues long. As DNA, the CDR3 is TGTGCCAGCAGTTACCACGGGACTCTATCCTACGAGCAGTACTTC. Translation gives CASSYHGTLSYEQYF.

This clonotype was found many times. The chain is built from TRBV19 and TRBJ1-1; TRBD1 aligns across 7 bases. CDR3 length: 15 amino acids. Germline loops: CDR1 LNHDA, CDR2 SQIVND (reference sequence). With 6 bases clipped from V and 1 base from J, the junction kept 8 bases outside the gene matches. The CDR3 DNA is TGTGCCAGTAGAACCACGGGACAGCAGAACACTGAAGCTTTCTTT. Translating gives CASRTTGQQNTEAFF.

This clonotype appeared many times. DNA for the CDR3: TGTGCCAGCTCACCCTCTTGGGGCCGGAACACTGAAGCTTTCTTT. This encodes CASSPSWGRNTEAFF. This sequence joins TRBV18 and TRBJ1-1, with D maybe TRBD1 (5 bases). V was pared by 3 bases and J by 1 base, with 12 bases between. The germline CDR1 and CDR2 sequences are KGHSH and LQKENI. The CDR3 spans 15 residues.

This clonotype appeared many times. The chain uses TRBV9 and TRBJ1-6; no firm D call. V lost 0 bases to trimming and J lost 7 bases, with 11 bases between them. Germline assignment: CDR1 SGDLS and CDR2 YYNGEE. CDR3 length equals 15 residues. The DNA for the CDR3 is TGTGCCAGCAGCGTAGATCTTGGTCTGAATTCACCCCTCCACTTT. Translating it yields CASSVDLGLNSPLHF.

The V gene is TRBV15, the J gene TRBJ2-7; no definite D call. This CDR3 comprises 12 residues. V was shortened by 5 bases and J by 0 bases, with 5 bases between the two germline ends. Germline values: CDR1 LNHNV, CDR2 YYDKDF (reference sequence). CDR3 sequence reads: CATSSRSYEQYF. The CDR3 DNA reads TGTGCCACCAGCTCTCGCTCCTACGAGCAGTACTTC.

This clonotype was observed a handful of times. The chain recombines TRBV19 with TRBJ1-1; D gene uncertain. The germline V gene encodes CDR1 LNHDA and CDR2 SQIVND (reference sequence). Trimming took off 3 bases at V and 0 bases at J, with 11 bases between the two ends. This CDR3 contains 15 residues. CDR3 protein: CASSIGLNLNTEAFF. DNA of the CDR3: TGTGCCAGTAGTATTGGTCTGAATCTGAACACTGAAGCTTTCTTT.

In this sample, this clonotype turned up many times. V usage is TRBV11-3 and J usage is TRBJ2-7; 14 bases line up with TRBD2. CDR1 and CDR2 from the germline V gene are SGHNT and YENEEA. The CDR3 contains 18 residues. V lost 2 bases, J lost 6 bases, and 12 bases stayed unmatched. The CDR3 DNA follows: TGTGCCAGCAGCTTACGAGGACTAGCGGGAGGTTCATTTGGCGAGCAGTACTTC. Translated, it gives CASSLRGLAGGSFGEQYF.